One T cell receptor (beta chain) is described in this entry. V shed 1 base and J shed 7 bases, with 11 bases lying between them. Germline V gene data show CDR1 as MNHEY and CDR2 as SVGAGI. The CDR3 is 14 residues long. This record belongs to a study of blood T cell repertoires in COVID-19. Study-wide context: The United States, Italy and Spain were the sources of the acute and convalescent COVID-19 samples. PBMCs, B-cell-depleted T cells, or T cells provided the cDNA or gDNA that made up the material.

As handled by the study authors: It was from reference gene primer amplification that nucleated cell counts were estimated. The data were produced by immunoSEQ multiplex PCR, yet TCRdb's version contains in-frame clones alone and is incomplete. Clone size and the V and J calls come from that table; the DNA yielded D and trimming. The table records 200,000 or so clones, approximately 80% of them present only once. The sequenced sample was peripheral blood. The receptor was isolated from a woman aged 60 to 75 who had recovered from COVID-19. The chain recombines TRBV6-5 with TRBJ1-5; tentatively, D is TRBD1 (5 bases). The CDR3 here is CASSYFQGGQPQHF. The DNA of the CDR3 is TGTGCCAGCAGTTACTTCCAGGGCGGCCAGCCCCAGCATTTT.